The next 16 T cell receptor beta chains were all read from a single sample in a study of T cells in localized non-small cell lung cancer. Using immunoSEQ multiplex PCR, the repertoire was profiled, and TCRdb retains in-frame clones only, with some absent. The sample consists of under 45,000 clones, roughly 80% of them appearing once. Sequencing used PBMCs, obtained before any cancer treatment. The receptors were sampled from a man aged 40-75 years with stage II lung adenocarcinoma.

In this sample, this clone turned up once. This rearrangement joins TRBV7-9 to TRBJ2-1; 9 bases agree with TRBD2. The V and J ends lost 1 base and 9 bases, in that order; junction bases with no gene match: 13. CDR1 and CDR2 (germline): SEHNR, FQNEAQ (reference sequence). CDR3 length: 17 amino acids. CDR3: CASSLGSGGLLGGEQFF. CDR3 in DNA: TGTGCCAGCAGCTTAGGTAGCGGGGGCCTCCTCGGGGGTGAGCAGTTCTTC.

The chain has TRBV27 and TRBJ2-7; D is perhaps TRBD1 or TRBD2 (6 bases each). The CDR3 length is 14 residues. V lost 2 bases and J lost 4, with 12 bases in between. The germline CDR1 and CDR2 sequences are MNHEY and SMNVEV (reference sequence). CDR3 residues: CASSLNIGGYEQYF. In DNA form, the CDR3 reads TGTGCCAGCAGTTTAAATATAGGGGGGTACGAGCAGTACTTC.

This clone has just a few counts. The chain couples TRBV4-1 to TRBJ2-1; TRBD2 matches 9 bases. This CDR3 has 17 amino acids. V trimming: 4 bases; J trimming: 7 bases; junction bases outside the gene matches: 14. Germline loops: CDR1 MGHRA, CDR2 YSYEKL. The DNA for the CDR3 is TGCGCCAGCAGCCCCACAAGAAGGCTAGCGGGGTGGAATGAGCAGTTCTTC. It specifies CASSPTRRLAGWNEQFF.

The genes are TRBV5-8 and TRBJ2-2, with D uncertain. The CDR3 length is 12 residues. V shed 10 bases and J shed 5 bases, with 12 bases lying between them. Per germline, CDR1 SGHTS and CDR2 YDEGEE. The CDR3 DNA sequence: TGTGCCTCCCCAACTTGGACCGGGGAGCTGTTTTTT. The encoded protein is CASPTWTGELFF.

The rearrangement joins TRBV6-4 to TRBJ2-3; D is ambiguous. The V gene's germline CDR1 is MRHNA and CDR2 SNTAGT. V was shortened by 1 base and J by 1 base, with 3 bases between the two germline ends. This CDR3 comprises 13 residues. CDR3 residues: CASSDFGTDTQYF. The CDR3 DNA reads as TGTGCCAGCAGTGACTTTGGCACAGATACGCAGTATTTT.

The gene calls are TRBV2 and TRBJ2-7; D gene uncertain. Trimming removed 1 base at V and 2 bases at J, with 15 bases between. Germline V CDR1 and CDR2: SNHLY, FYNNEI. The CDR3 is 16 amino acids. The CDR3 region is CASSEEADELTYEQYF. The CDR3 coding sequence is TGTGCCAGCAGTGAAGAGGCGGACGAACTCACCTACGAGCAGTACTTC.

CDR3 nucleotides: TGTGCCAGCAGCTCTCCGAGTGTGGGGGGGAGCACAGATACGCAGTATTTT. It yields the protein CASSSPSVGGSTDTQYF. The V gene is TRBV5-4, the J gene TRBJ2-3; TRBD2 agrees at 7 bases. The V segment lost 3 bases and the J segment 0 bases; nucleotides outside the gene matches: 10. The CDR3 has 17 amino acids. The germline gives CDR1 SGHNT, CDR2 YYREEE (reference sequence).

The CDR3 reads CASSVPGTGKLRMSNQPQHF. Here the CDR3 DNA reads TGTGCCAGCAGCGTTCCCGGGACAGGTAAGTTACGAATGAGCAATCAGCCCCAGCATTTT. J is TRBJ1-5 and V is TRBV9; TRBD1 matches 8 bases. There are 20 residues in the CDR3. Germline CDR1 and CDR2: SGDLS and YYNGEE. V was pared by 2 bases and J by 1 base, with 17 bases of the junction left unmatched.

J is TRBJ2-3 and V is TRBV10-3; D gene uncertain. CDR3 size: 14 residues. The V end was cut by 6 bases, the J end by 0 bases, with 10 bases between. Per the germline V gene, CDR1 is ENHRY and CDR2 is SYGVKD. CDR3 DNA sequence: TGTGCCATCAGGAGACTGGCTAGCACAGATACGCAGTATTTT. Translation: CAIRRLASTDTQYF.

V and J are TRBV5-1 and TRBJ1-1; D is unclear. The CDR3 length is 14 residues. Trimming took 0 bases from V and 5 from J, leaving 11 bases between them. The germline V gene encodes CDR1 SGHRS and CDR2 YFSETQ. This CDR3 is CASSLDLRGTEAFF. The CDR3 nucleotides read TGCGCCAGCAGCTTGGACTTGAGAGGGACTGAAGCTTTCTTT.

The genes are TRBV19 and TRBJ1-2, with D possibly TRBD1 on 5 matching bases. V was pared by 1 base and J by 6 bases, with 12 bases between. The CDR3 runs 14 residues. Germline lookup yields CDR1 LNHDA and CDR2 SQIVND (reference sequence). CDR3 residues: CASSIVRGVNGYTF. CDR3 sequence (DNA): TGTGCCAGTAGTATAGTGAGGGGCGTCAATGGCTACACCTTC.

The chain uses TRBV11-2 and TRBJ2-5; no clear D gene. The ends were cut back, 2 bases at V and 1 base at J, with 8 bases in the middle. The CDR3 contains 14 residues. The germline CDR1 and CDR2 sequences are SGHAT and FQNNGV. The CDR3 DNA reads as TGTGCCAGCAGCTTATCGTCAGCCCAAGAGACCCAGTACTTC. It is translated as CASSLSSAQETQYF.

As DNA, the CDR3 is TGTGCCAGCAAGAGGGGGACAGTTCTTAACACTGAAGCTTTCTTT. It encodes CASKRGTVLNTEAFF. This sequence joins TRBV6-1 and TRBJ1-1; TRBD1 aligns across 7 bases. V was pared by 7 bases and J by 2 bases, with 10 bases of the junction left unmatched. Germline V gives CDR1 MNHNS, CDR2 SASEGT. The CDR3 sequence is 15 residues long.

This clone was seen once. The chain combines TRBV5-1 with TRBJ2-5, with a weak D call TRBD2 (5 bases). The CDR3 contains 14 residues. Per the germline V gene, CDR1 is SGHRS and CDR2 is YFSETQ. Trimming removed 4 bases from V and 5 bases from J, with 15 bases in between. CDR3 coding DNA: TGCGCCAGCAGCCCCGGCAGCCCGGGGGAGACCCAGTACTTC. This codes for CASSPGSPGETQYF.

The V gene is TRBV7-6, the J gene TRBJ2-7; D not resolved. V lost 3 bases to trimming and J lost 6 bases, with 18 bases between them. In germline, CDR1 is SGHVS, CDR2 FNYEAQ. The CDR3 contains 15 residues. The CDR3 loop reads CASSFRTDTSGEQYF. The CDR3 DNA reads TGTGCCAGCAGCTTCAGGACGGATACCTCGGGCGAGCAGTACTTC.

V and J are TRBV14 and TRBJ2-3; D might be TRBD2 (5 bases). V lost 1 base, J lost 6 bases, and 11 bases lay in between. This CDR3 is 14 amino acids long. Germline-derived CDR1 and CDR2 are SGHDN and FVKESK. CDR3 loop: CASSQVIGEDTQYF. CDR3 DNA sequence: TGTGCCAGCAGCCAAGTAATCGGGGAGGATACGCAGTATTTT.